This T cell receptor (beta chain) derives from a study of cytomegalovirus exposure and HLA in healthy donors. Overall study context: Approximately 170 million T cells yielded fewer than 120 million unique TCR beta sequences in earlier analysis.

Points from the study as a whole: TCR beta V- and J-gene trimming, according to a later analysis, was linked to a missense DCLRE1C variant.

In regard to this clone: The antigen remains unidentified.

With 60 Vbeta and 13 Jbeta primers, the PCR was carried out. Sequencing used immunoSEQ multiplex PCR; TCRdb keeps in-frame clones, though not all of them. The table has about 180,000 clones, about 79% seen once. The CDR3 sequence is 19 residues long. CDR1 and CDR2 (germline): WNHNN, SYGVQD (reference sequence). J gave up 2 bases and V 4 bases, and 15 bases lay outside the gene matches. The receptor's source is a man aged 18-30 years in good health and CMV-seronegative. Sequenced input: PBMCs. The rearrangement links TRBV10-1 to TRBJ1-5; 9 nucleotides line up with TRBD1. The DNA for the CDR3 is TGCGCCAGCAGTGTTTGGGTACCACAGGGGGCCAAGGGCAATCAGCCCCAGCATTTT. This sequence encodes CASSVWVPQGAKGNQPQHF.